The 23 T cell receptor beta chains listed next were all sequenced from one sample in a study of neurological immune-mediated disorders. TCRdb processed the 5' RACE reads anew with MiXCR; each CDR3 protein has one entry. The data contain about 120,000 distinct CDR3 sequences, 3% to 3.5% of them seen just once; the ten biggest clones take up 1.3%. The sequencing input was PBMCs. The origin of the receptors is a woman aged 25 to 39 with multiple sclerosis.

This clonotype appeared many times. The V call is TRBV10-2, the J call TRBJ2-1; 8 nucleotides agree with TRBD2. CDR3 size: 17 residues. Germline V gene lookup returns CDR1 WSHSY and CDR2 SAAADI. J lost 4 bases, V lost 0 bases, and 8 bases had no gene match. The chain's CDR3 is CASSESGASGPYNEQFF. The CDR3 coding sequence is TGCGCCAGCAGTGAGTCAGGGGCTAGCGGGCCATACAATGAGCAGTTCTTC.

This clonotype was seen many times. This chain joins TRBV7-2 and TRBJ1-3; TRBD1 agrees at 7 bases. Trimming at V came to 3 bases and at J to 8 bases, leaving 13 bases not matched to a gene. The germline gives CDR1 SGHTA, CDR2 FQGNSA. The CDR3 is 16 residues long. The CDR3: CASSFAHTGDGHTIYF. The CDR3 nucleotides are TGTGCCAGCAGCTTTGCCCATACAGGGGACGGTCACACCATATATTTT.

This clonotype was seen at least ten times. The chain couples TRBV28 to TRBJ2-7; D is perhaps TRBD1 (9 bases). CDR3 length: 16 amino acids. Germline loops: CDR1 MDHEN, CDR2 SYDVKM. The germline V and J ends were trimmed by 9 bases and 0 bases, with 21 bases remaining between them. CDR3 residues: CASTPGGGQGSYEQYF. CDR3 DNA sequence: TGTGCCAGTACCCCGGGAGGGGGACAGGGCTCCTACGAGCAGTACTTC.

This clonotype occurred many times. This chain joins TRBV6-2 or TRBV6-3 and TRBJ1-5; D not certain. The CDR3 length is 15 residues. V gave up 2 bases and J gave up 4 bases, with 12 bases separating them. The germline gives CDR1 MNHEY, CDR2 SVGEGT. Here the CDR3 reads CASSYRRQINQPQHF. The CDR3 nucleotides are TGTGCCAGCAGTTACAGAAGACAAATTAATCAGCCCCAGCATTTT.

This clonotype was counted at least ten times. V usage is TRBV11-2 and J usage is TRBJ1-1; no clear D. V lost 5 bases, J lost 0 bases, and 16 bases lay in between. CDR1 SGHAT and CDR2 FQNNGV come from the germline V gene. This CDR3 has 16 amino acids. The CDR3 DNA reads as TGTGCCAGCAGCACAGACCCACAGACCTTGAACACTGAAGCTTTCTTT. Its protein product is CASSTDPQTLNTEAFF.

This clonotype showed up many times. This chain uses TRBV20-1 with TRBJ2-3; D remains ambiguous. The CDR3 extends over 16 amino acids. The V gene's germline CDR1 is DFQATT and CDR2 SNEGSKA (reference sequence). Trimming left V 6 bases short and J 2 bases short, with 21 bases between. The CDR3 region is CSASDRAPFITDTQYF. Written as DNA, the CDR3 is TGCAGTGCATCGGACCGGGCCCCCTTCATCACAGATACGCAGTATTTT.

This clonotype was found many times. The V and J genes are TRBV5-1 and TRBJ1-1; D is ambiguous. CDR1 is SGHRS, CDR2 YFSETQ, per germline. Trimming left V 4 bases short and J 5 bases short, with 9 bases between. This CDR3 comprises 12 residues. The CDR3 region is CASSLPGTEAFF. For the CDR3, the DNA is TGCGCCAGCAGCCTACCTGGGACTGAAGCTTTCTTT.

This clonotype was counted at least ten times. The chain is built from TRBV6-1 and TRBJ1-6; 7 nucleotides match TRBD1. The CDR3 is 16 residues long. J lost 13 bases, V lost 6 bases, and 18 bases had no gene match. Germline CDR1 and CDR2: MNHNS and SASEGT. CDR3 bases: TGTGCCAGCAGCGAAAGAGGGGGGGACAGCCCTTCGCCCCTCCACTTT. Amino acids: CASSERGGDSPSPLHF.

The V gene is TRBV7-6, the J gene TRBJ2-2, with 8 bases matching TRBD1. CDR3 length: 15 amino acids. V shed 4 bases and J 6 bases; nucleotides not matched to a gene: 7. The germline V gene encodes CDR1 SGHVS and CDR2 FNYEAQ. The CDR3 DNA is TGTGCCAGCAGCTCCGGACAGGGCAATGCCGGGGAGCTGTTTTTT. This gives the protein CASSSGQGNAGELFF.

This clonotype was seen ten or more times. V gene TRBV3-1 combines with J gene TRBJ2-7; D tentatively fits TRBD1 or TRBD2 (5 bases each). CDR1 and CDR2 from the germline V gene are LGHDT and YNNKEL (reference sequence). CDR3 length: 14 amino acids. The V and J ends lost 4 bases and 2 bases respectively, with 12 bases between them. CDR3 sequence: CASSRSRETYEQYF. The CDR3 coding sequence is TGTGCCAGCAGCCGATCCAGGGAGACCTACGAGCAGTACTTC.

Ten or more counts support this clonotype. The chain recombines TRBV20-1 with TRBJ2-2; 9 nucleotides match TRBD2. Germline assignment: CDR1 DFQATT and CDR2 SNEGSKA (reference sequence). J was trimmed by 5 bases and V by 1 base; bases with no gene match: 5. The CDR3 extends over 15 amino acids. DNA for the CDR3: TGCAGTGCTAGAGCGGCGGGGGGGTCAACCGGGGAGCTGTTTTTT. The encoded protein is CSARAAGGSTGELFF.

This clonotype was counted at least ten times. This chain uses TRBV4-3 with TRBJ2-3; D not resolved. The germline CDR1 and CDR2 sequences are LGHNA and YSLEER. V gave up 0 bases and J gave up 5 bases, with 15 bases separating them. The CDR3 totals 16 residues. Here the CDR3 reads CASSQDQGLGGDTQYF. The CDR3 DNA reads as TGCGCCAGCAGCCAAGACCAAGGTCTCGGTGGAGATACGCAGTATTTT.

This clonotype was seen repeatedly, ten times or more. V and J are TRBV28 and TRBJ2-7; 7 bases match TRBD1. Germline V gene data show CDR1 as MDHEN and CDR2 as SYDVKM. V was clipped by 3 bases and J by 7 bases; unmatched bases: 6. This CDR3 spans 13 amino acids. CDR3 in amino acids: CASSFDRAREQYF. CDR3 sequence (DNA): TGTGCCAGCAGTTTTGACAGGGCACGGGAGCAGTACTTC.

This clonotype was recorded many times. The rearrangement links TRBV4-1 to TRBJ1-1, with 9 nucleotides matching TRBD1. The germline V gene encodes CDR1 MGHRA and CDR2 YSYEKL. CDR3 length: 15 amino acids. The V segment lost 8 bases and the J segment 0 bases; nucleotides outside the gene matches: 7. CDR3 in amino acids: CASADRGSMNTEAFF. Written as DNA, the CDR3 is TGCGCCAGCGCCGACAGGGGGAGTATGAACACTGAAGCTTTCTTT.

This clonotype was found many times. The chain has TRBV6-6 and TRBJ1-2; D is uncertain. V lost 3 bases to trimming and J lost 4 bases, with 9 bases between them. CDR1 MNHNY and CDR2 SVGAGI come from the germline V gene (reference sequence). The CDR3 totals 13 residues. In DNA, the CDR3 is TGTGCCAGCAGTTATGACGGATCCTATGGCTACACCTTC. This translates into CASSYDGSYGYTF.

At least ten counts were recorded for this clonotype. V gene TRBV20-1 combines with J gene TRBJ2-3; TRBD2 agrees at 11 bases. There are 15 residues in the CDR3. CDR1 and CDR2 from the germline V gene are DFQATT and SNEGSKA (reference sequence). V lost 4 bases and J lost 3; bases outside the gene matches: 6. The CDR3 DNA is TGCAGTGCTAAGCCGGCTAGCGGGGGGACAGATACGCAGTATTTT. It is translated as CSAKPASGGTDTQYF.

In its sample, this clonotype was seen many times. CDR3 DNA sequence: TGCGCCAGCAGCCCTAGCTGGACACTACCAGCGGATACGCAGTATTTT. Encoded protein: CASSPSWTLPADTQYF. The chain couples TRBV5-1 to TRBJ2-3; D may be TRBD1 or TRBD2 (5 bases each). The V end was cut by 4 bases, the J end by 6 bases, with 21 bases between. This CDR3 comprises 16 residues. CDR1 is SGHRS, CDR2 YFSETQ, per germline.

This clonotype was counted ten times or more. The V call is TRBV5-5, the J call TRBJ1-2; tentatively, D is TRBD1 (6 bases). The V gene's germline CDR1 is SGHKS and CDR2 YYEKEE (reference sequence). Trimming removed 0 bases at V and 2 bases at J, with 14 bases between. The CDR3 has 16 amino acids. CDR3 sequence: CASSLGQDRKNYGYTF. CDR3 DNA sequence: TGTGCCAGCAGCTTGGGTCAGGACAGAAAAAACTATGGCTACACCTTC.

This clonotype was observed at least ten times. The chain uses TRBV7-2 and TRBJ1-1, with 7 bases identical to TRBD1. V dropped 7 bases and J dropped 6; count of bases not matched to a gene: 8. The length of the CDR3 is 13 residues. Per the germline V gene, CDR1 is SGHTA and CDR2 is FQGNSA. CDR3 residues: CASTKGGAAEAFF. The CDR3 bases are TGTGCCAGCACGAAAGGGGGCGCCGCTGAAGCTTTCTTT.

There are many counts of this clonotype. The chain is built from TRBV5-1 and TRBJ2-5; D call uncertain. CDR3 length: 14 amino acids. Trimming took off 5 bases at V and 5 bases at J, with 16 bases between the two ends. The V gene's germline CDR1 is SGHRS and CDR2 YFSETQ. This chain's CDR3 is CASRGDSPKETQYF. The CDR3, as DNA: TGCGCCAGCAGGGGTGATAGCCCTAAGGAGACCCAGTACTTC.

This clonotype appeared many times. V usage is TRBV3-1 and J usage is TRBJ2-1; D could derive from TRBD1 or TRBD2 (5 bases each). In germline, CDR1 is LGHDT, CDR2 YNNKEL (reference sequence). The CDR3 spans 17 residues. V was pared by 5 bases and J by 4 bases, with 21 bases between. In DNA form, the CDR3 reads TGTGCCAGCAGCAGTAAAATAAATCGGGACGGATACAATGAGCAGTTCTTC. Translating gives CASSSKINRDGYNEQFF.

The table lists this clonotype with many counts. This chain links TRBV20-1 with TRBJ2-1, with 9 bases fitting TRBD2. The J segment lost 10 bases and the V segment lost 5 bases, leaving 18 bases of the junction unmatched. The germline V gene encodes CDR1 DFQATT and CDR2 SNEGSKA (reference sequence). This CDR3 has 16 residues. The CDR3 nucleotides are TGCAGTGCTCTAGGGAACCTAGCGGGACGCCCGGGGGAGCAGTTCTTC. Translating it yields CSALGNLAGRPGEQFF.

Ten or more counts support this clonotype. The chain recombines TRBV4-1 with TRBJ1-4; D is unresolved. V lost 5 bases and J 0 bases, leaving 4 bases between the germline ends. The CDR3 spans 13 residues. The germline V gene encodes CDR1 MGHRA and CDR2 YSYEKL. CDR3 in DNA: TGCGCCAGCAGCGAAGCAACTAATGAAAAACTGTTTTTT. Encoded protein: CASSEATNEKLFF.